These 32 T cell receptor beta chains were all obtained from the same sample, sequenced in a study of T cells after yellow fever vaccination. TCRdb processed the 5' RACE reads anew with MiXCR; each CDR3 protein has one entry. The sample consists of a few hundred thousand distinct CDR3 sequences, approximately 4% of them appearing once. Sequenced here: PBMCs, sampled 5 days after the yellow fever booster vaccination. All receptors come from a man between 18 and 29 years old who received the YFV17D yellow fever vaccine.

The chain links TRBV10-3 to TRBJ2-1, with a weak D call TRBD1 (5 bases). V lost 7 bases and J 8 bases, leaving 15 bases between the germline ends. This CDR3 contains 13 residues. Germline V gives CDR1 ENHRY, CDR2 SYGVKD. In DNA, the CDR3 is TGTGCCATCACGCAGGGTCTACAATATGAGCAGTTCTTC. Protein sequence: CAITQGLQYEQFF.

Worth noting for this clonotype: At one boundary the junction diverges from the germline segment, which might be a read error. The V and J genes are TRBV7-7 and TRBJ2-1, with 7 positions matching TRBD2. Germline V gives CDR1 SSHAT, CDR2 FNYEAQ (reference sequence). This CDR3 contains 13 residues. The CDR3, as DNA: TGTGCTAGCAGCTTATGGAGGGAGGGTGAGCAGTTCTTC. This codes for CASSLWREGEQFF.

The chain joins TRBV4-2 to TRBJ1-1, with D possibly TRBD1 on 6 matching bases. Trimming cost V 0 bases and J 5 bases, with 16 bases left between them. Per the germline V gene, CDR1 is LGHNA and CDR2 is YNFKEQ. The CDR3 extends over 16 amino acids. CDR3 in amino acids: CASSQERGAVGTEAFF. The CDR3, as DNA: TGTGCCAGCAGCCAAGAACGGGGGGCTGTGGGGACTGAAGCTTTCTTT.

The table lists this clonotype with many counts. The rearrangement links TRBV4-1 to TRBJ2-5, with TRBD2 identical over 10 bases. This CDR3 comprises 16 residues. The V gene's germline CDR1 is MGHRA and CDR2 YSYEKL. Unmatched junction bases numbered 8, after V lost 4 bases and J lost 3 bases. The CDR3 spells CASSRNSGGKEETQYF. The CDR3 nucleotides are TGCGCCAGCAGCCGAAATAGCGGGGGGAAGGAAGAGACCCAGTACTTC.

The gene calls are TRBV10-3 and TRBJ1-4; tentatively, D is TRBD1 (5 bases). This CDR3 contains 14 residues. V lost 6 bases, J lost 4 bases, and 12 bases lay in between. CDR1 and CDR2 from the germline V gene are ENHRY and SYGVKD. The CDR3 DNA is TGTGCCATCAGCTCGGGGGGTGTTAATGAAAAACTGTTTTTT. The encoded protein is CAISSGGVNEKLFF.

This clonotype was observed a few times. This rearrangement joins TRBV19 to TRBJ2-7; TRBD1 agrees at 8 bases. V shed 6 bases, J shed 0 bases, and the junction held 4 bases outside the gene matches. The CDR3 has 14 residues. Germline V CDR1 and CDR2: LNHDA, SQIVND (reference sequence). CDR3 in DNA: TGTGCCAGTAGAGGCAGGGGGCTCTCCTACGAGCAGTACTTC. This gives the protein CASRGRGLSYEQYF.

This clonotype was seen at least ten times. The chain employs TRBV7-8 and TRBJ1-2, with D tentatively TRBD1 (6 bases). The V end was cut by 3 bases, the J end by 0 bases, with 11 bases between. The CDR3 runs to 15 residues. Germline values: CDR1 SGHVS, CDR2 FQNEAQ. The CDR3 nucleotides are TGTGCCAGCAGCTTCGACAGGAATACTAACTATGGCTACACCTTC. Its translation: CASSFDRNTNYGYTF. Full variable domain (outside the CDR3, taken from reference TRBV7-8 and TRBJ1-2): GAGVSQSPRYKVAKRGQDVALRCDPISGHVSLFWYQQALGQGPEFLTYFQNEAQLDKSGLPSDRFFAERPEGSVSTLKIQRTQQEDSAVYLCASSFDRNTNYGYTFGSGTRLTVV.

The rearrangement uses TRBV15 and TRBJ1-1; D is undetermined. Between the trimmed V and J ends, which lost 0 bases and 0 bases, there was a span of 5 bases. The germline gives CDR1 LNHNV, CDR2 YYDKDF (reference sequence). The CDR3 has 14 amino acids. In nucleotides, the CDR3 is TGTGCCACCAGCAGAGAAGGGTTGAACACTGAAGCTTTCTTT. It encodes CATSREGLNTEAFF.

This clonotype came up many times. The CDR3 spells CASSPIGRLSGANVLTF. CDR3 nucleotide sequence: TGTGCCAGCAGCCCGATCGGACGGCTCTCTGGGGCCAACGTCCTGACTTTC. The chain joins TRBV7-9 to TRBJ2-6; the D is unclear. V gave up 5 bases and J gave up 0 bases, with 14 bases separating them. The germline V gene has CDR1 SEHNR and CDR2 FQNEAQ (reference sequence). The CDR3 totals 17 residues.

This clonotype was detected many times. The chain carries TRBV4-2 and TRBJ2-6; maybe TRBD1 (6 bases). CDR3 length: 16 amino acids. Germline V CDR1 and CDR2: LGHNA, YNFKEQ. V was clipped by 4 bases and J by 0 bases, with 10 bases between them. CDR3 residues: CASSPRTASGANVLTF. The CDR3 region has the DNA TGTGCCAGCAGCCCGCGGACAGCCTCTGGGGCCAACGTCCTGACTTTC.

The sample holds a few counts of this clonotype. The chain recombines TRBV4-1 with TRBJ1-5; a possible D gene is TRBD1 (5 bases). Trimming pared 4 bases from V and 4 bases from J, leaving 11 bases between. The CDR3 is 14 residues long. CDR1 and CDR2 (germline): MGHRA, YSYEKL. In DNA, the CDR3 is TGCGCCAGCAGCCCATTACAGGCTAATCAGCCCCAGCATTTT. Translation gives CASSPLQANQPQHF.

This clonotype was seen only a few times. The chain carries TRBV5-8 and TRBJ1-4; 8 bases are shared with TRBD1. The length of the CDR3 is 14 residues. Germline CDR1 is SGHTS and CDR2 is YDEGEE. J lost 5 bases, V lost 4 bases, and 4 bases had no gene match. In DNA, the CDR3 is TGTGCCAGCAGCCTATGGGACAGGAATGAAAAACTGTTTTTT. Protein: CASSLWDRNEKLFF.

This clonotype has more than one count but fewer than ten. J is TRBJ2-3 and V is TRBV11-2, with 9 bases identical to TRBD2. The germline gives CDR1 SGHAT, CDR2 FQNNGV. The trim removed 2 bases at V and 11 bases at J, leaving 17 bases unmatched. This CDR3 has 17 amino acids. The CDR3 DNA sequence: TGTGCCAGCAGCTTAAGGGGCACTAGCGGGCGCCGTAGAAGGCAGTATTTT. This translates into CASSLRGTSGRRRRQYF.

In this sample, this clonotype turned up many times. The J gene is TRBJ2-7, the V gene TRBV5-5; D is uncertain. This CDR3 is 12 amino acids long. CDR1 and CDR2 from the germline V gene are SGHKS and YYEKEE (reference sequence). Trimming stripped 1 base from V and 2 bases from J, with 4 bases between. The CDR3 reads CASSLLTYEQYF. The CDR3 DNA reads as TGTGCCAGCAGCTTGCTCACCTACGAGCAGTACTTC.

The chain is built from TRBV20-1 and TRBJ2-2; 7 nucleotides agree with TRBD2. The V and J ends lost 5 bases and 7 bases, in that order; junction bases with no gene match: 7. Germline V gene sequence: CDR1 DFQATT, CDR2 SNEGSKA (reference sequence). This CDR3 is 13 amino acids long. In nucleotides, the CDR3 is TGCAGTGCTCCTACTAGCGCTAACGGGGAGCTGTTTTTT. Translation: CSAPTSANGELFF.

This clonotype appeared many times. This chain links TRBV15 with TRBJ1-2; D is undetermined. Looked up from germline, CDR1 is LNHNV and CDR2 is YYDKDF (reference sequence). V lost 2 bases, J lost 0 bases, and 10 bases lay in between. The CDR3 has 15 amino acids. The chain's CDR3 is CATSRPSTANYGYTF. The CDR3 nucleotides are TGTGCCACCAGCAGACCATCGACGGCTAACTATGGCTACACCTTC.

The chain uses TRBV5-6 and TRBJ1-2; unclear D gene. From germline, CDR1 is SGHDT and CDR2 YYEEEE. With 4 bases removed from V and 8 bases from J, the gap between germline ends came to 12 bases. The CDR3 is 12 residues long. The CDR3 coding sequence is TGTGCCAGCAGCCCCAGGTCTCCGGGCTACACCTTC. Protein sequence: CASSPRSPGYTF.

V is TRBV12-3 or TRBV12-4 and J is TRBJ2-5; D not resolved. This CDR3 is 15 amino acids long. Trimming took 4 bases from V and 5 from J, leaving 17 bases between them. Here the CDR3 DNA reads TGTGCCAGCAGTTCCCCCGGGTTAAGTAGGGAGACCCAGTACTTC. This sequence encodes CASSSPGLSRETQYF.

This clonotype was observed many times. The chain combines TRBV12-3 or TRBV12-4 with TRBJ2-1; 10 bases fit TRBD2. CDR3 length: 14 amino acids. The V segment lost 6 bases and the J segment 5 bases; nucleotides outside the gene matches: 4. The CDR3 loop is CASRLAGANNEQFF. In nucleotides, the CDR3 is TGTGCCAGCAGGCTAGCGGGGGCCAACAATGAGCAGTTCTTC.

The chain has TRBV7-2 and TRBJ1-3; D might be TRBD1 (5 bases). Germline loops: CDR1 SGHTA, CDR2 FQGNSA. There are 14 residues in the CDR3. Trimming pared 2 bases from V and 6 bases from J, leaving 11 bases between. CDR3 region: CASSLRGSENTIYF. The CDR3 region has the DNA TGTGCCAGCAGCTTACGGGGGTCGGAAAACACCATATATTTT.

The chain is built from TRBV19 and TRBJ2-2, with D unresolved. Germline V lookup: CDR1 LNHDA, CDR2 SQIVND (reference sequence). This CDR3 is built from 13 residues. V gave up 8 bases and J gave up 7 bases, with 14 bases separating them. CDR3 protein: CASWEGRYGELFF. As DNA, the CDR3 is TGTGCCAGTTGGGAAGGGCGGTACGGGGAGCTGTTTTTT. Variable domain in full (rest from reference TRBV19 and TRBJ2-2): DGGITQSPKYLFRKEGQNVTLSCEQNLNHDAMYWYRQDPGQGLRLIYYSQIVNDFQKGDIAEGYSVSREKKESFPLTVTSAQKNPTAFYLCASWEGRYGELFFGEGSRLTVL.

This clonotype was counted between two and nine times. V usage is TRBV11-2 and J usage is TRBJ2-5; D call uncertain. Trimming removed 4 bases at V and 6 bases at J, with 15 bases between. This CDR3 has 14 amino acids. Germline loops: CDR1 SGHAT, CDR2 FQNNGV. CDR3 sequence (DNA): TGTGCCAGCAGCTCCACGCCTCAACGGCAGACCCAGTACTTC. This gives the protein CASSSTPQRQTQYF.

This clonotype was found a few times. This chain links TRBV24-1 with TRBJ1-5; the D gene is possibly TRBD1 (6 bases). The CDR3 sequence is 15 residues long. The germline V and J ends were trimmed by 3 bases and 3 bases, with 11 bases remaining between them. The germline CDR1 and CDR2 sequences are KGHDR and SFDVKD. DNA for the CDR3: TGTGCCACCAGTGATCACAGGGTTCCCAATCAGCCCCAGCATTTT. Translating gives CATSDHRVPNQPQHF.

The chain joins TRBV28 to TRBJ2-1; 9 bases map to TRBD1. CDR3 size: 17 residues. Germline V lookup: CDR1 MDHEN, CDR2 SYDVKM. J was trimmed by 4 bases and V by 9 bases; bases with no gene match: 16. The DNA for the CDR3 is TGTGCCAGGATTCTCTTCACCCGGACAGGGGCATACAATGAGCAGTTCTTC. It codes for CARILFTRTGAYNEQFF.

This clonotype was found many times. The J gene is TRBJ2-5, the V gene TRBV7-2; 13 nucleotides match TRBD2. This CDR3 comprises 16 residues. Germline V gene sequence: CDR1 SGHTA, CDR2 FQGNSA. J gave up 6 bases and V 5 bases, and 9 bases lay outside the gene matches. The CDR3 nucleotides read TGTGCCAGCAGCGATACTAGCGGGGGGGTTTCAAAGACCCAGTACTTC. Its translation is CASSDTSGGVSKTQYF.

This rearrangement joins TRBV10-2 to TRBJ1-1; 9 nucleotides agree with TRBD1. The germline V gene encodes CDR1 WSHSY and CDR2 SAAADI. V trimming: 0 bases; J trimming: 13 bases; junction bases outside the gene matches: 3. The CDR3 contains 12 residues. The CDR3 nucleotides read TGCGCCAGCAGTGAGTCGGGACAGGGTTTTTTCTTT. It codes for CASSESGQGFFF.

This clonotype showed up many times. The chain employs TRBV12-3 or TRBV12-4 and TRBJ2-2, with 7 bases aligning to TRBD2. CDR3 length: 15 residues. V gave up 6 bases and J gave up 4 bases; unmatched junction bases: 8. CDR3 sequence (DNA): TGTGCCAGCAGACCCCGGGGAGGGATCACCGGGGAGCTGTTTTTT. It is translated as CASRPRGGITGELFF.

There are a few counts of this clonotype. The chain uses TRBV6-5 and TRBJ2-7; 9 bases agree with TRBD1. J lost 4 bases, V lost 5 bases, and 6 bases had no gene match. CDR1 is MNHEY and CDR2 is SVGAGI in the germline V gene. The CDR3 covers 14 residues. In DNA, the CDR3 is TGTGCCAGCAGTCCCGGGACAGGGAAATACGAGCAGTACGTC. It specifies CASSPGTGKYEQYV.

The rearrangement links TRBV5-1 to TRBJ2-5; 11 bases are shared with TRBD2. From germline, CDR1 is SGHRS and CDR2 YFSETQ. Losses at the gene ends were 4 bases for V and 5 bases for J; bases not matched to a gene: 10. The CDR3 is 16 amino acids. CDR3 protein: CASSLSASGGMETQYF. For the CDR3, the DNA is TGCGCCAGCAGCCTGTCGGCTAGCGGGGGGATGGAGACCCAGTACTTC.

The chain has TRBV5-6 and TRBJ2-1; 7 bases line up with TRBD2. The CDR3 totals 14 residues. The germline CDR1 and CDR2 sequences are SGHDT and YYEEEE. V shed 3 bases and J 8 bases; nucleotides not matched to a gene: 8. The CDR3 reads CASSWGGGGDEQFF. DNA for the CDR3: TGTGCCAGCAGCTGGGGCGGTGGGGGGGATGAGCAGTTCTTC.

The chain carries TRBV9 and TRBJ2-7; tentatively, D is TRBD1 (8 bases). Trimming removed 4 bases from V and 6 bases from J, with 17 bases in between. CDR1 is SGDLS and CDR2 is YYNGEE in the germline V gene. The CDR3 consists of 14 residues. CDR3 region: CASSPDRAGVEQYF. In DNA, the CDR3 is TGTGCCAGCAGCCCGGACAGGGCGGGGGTCGAGCAGTACTTC.

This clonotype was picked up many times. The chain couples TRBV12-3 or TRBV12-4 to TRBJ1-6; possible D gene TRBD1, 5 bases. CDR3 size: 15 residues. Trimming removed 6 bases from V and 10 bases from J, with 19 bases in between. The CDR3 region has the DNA TGTGCCAGCAGCCTTCGGGACCCTAGGGACTCACCCCTCCACTTT. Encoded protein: CASSLRDPRDSPLHF.